The clone carrying this TCR beta chain was recorded a few times. The antigen is not known. The data were taken from a study of immune cell composition in non-small cell lung cancer. The study's findings and limits: Clones >0.5% enriched in tumour were rarer in adenocarcinoma (about 35%) than squamous (about 80%). Lung adenocarcinomas had lower top 10 clone scores and clonality than squamous tumours.

Profiling relied on immunoSEQ multiplex PCR, and the TCRdb table lists in-frame clones only, not all of them. Among some 15,000 clones listed, about 85% were seen once. V trimming: 4 bases; J trimming: 1 base; junction bases outside the gene matches: 8. Germline-derived CDR1 and CDR2 are GTSNPN and SVGIG (reference sequence). The CDR3 covers 16 residues. The sequence was obtained from a human donor with non-small cell lung cancer. The rearrangement links TRBV30 to TRBJ2-4, with TRBD2 matching over 9 bases. The sample consisted of lung tumor tissue. DNA of the CDR3: TGTGCCTGGACCCAAGGGCTAGCGGGGGCCAAAAACATTCAGTACTTC. Translation: CAWTQGLAGAKNIQYF.